Listed below are T cell receptor beta chains from one sample, sequenced in a study of blood T cell repertoires in COVID-19. Sequenced by immunoSEQ multiplex PCR; TCRdb stores in-frame clones only, minus some. The table includes some 120,000 clones, 60% to 85% detected once. Sequenced: peripheral blood. The receptor source for this set is an elderly man with acute or convalescent COVID-19. CDR3s include the opening cysteine and the closing phenylalanine or tryptophan. D genes are given only for firm matches. Clone size, where shown, is once, few, many, or a class for clones that have expanded.

abundance: -
d_gene: TRBD2
j_gene: TRBJ2-1
v_gene: TRBV5-4
CDR3nt: TGTGCCAGCACCCATGGGACTAGCGGGGGGAGATCGCTGGGTGAGCAGTTCTTC
CDR3aa: CASTHGTSGGRSLGEQFF

abundance: -
d_gene: -
j_gene: TRBJ1-4
v_gene: TRBV11-1
CDR3nt: TGTGCCAGCAGCTTAGACCTCGGGGAAAAACTGTTTTTT
CDR3aa: CASSLDLGEKLFF

abundance: -
d_gene: -
j_gene: TRBJ1-2
v_gene: TRBV7-9
CDR3nt: TGTGCCAGCACCCACCAGAGGACAGCTTACTATGGCTACACCTTC
CDR3aa: CASTHQRTAYYGYTF

abundance: -
d_gene: TRBD1
j_gene: TRBJ2-2
v_gene: TRBV18
CDR3nt: TGTGCCAGCTCACCAAACAGGGGAAGTACCGGGGAGCTGTTTTTT
CDR3aa: CASSPNRGSTGELFF

abundance: -
d_gene: TRBD1
j_gene: TRBJ2-5
v_gene: TRBV19
CDR3nt: TGTGCCAGTAGTATCGTGGACAGGGAAGAGACCCAGTACTTC
CDR3aa: CASSIVDREETQYF

abundance: -
d_gene: TRBD1
j_gene: TRBJ2-2
v_gene: TRBV2
CDR3nt: TGTGCCAGCAGTAAAATGGACAGGCACACCGGGGAGCTGTTTTTT
CDR3aa: CASSKMDRHTGELFF

abundance: few
d_gene: -
j_gene: TRBJ2-1
v_gene: TRBV5-8
CDR3nt: TGTGCCAGCAGCAGAGGAGGAGTCTCCTACAATGAGCAGTTCTTC
CDR3aa: CASSRGGVSYNEQFF

abundance: -
d_gene: TRBD1
j_gene: TRBJ1-2
v_gene: TRBV28
CDR3nt: TGTGCCAGCAGTTTAGCTGGACAGGGGAAGGGCTACACCTTC
CDR3aa: CASSLAGQGKGYTF

abundance: -
d_gene: TRBD1
j_gene: TRBJ2-7
v_gene: TRBV5-1
CDR3nt: TGCGCCAGCAGCAAGGACAGGGGAAACTACGAGCAGTACTTC
CDR3aa: CASSKDRGNYEQYF

abundance: -
d_gene: -
j_gene: TRBJ2-2
v_gene: TRBV5-6
CDR3nt: TGTGCCAGCAGCCAGGGGCGACACACCGGGGAGCTGTTTTTT
CDR3aa: CASSQGRHTGELFF

abundance: -
d_gene: TRBD1
j_gene: TRBJ2-5
v_gene: TRBV11-2
CDR3nt: TGTGCCAGCAGTCCACCGGGACAGGGGAGGACCCAGTACTTC
CDR3aa: CASSPPGQGRTQYF

abundance: -
d_gene: TRBD2
j_gene: TRBJ2-3
v_gene: TRBV4-2
CDR3nt: TGTGCCAGCAGCCAAGGTAGCGGGGGGGCCCAAGGAGCGAAAGATACGCAGTATTTT
CDR3aa: CASSQGSGGAQGAKDTQYF

abundance: -
d_gene: TRBD1
j_gene: TRBJ2-1
v_gene: TRBV2
CDR3nt: TGTGCCAGCAGTGAACAGCGGGGACAGGGGGCTTTAAATGAGCAGTTCTTC
CDR3aa: CASSEQRGQGALNEQFF

abundance: -
d_gene: TRBD1
j_gene: TRBJ1-1
v_gene: TRBV7-2
CDR3nt: TGTGCCAGCAGCAGGGACAGGGTAAACACTGAAGCTTTCTTT
CDR3aa: CASSRDRVNTEAFF

abundance: -
d_gene: -
j_gene: TRBJ1-5
v_gene: TRBV4-1
CDR3nt: TGCGCCAGCAGCCAAGATCTTCTTGGCAATCAGCCCCAGCATTTT
CDR3aa: CASSQDLLGNQPQHF

abundance: -
d_gene: -
j_gene: TRBJ2-7
v_gene: TRBV6-5
CDR3nt: TGTGCCAGCAGTTACGACAGTAGCGGCGCCTACGAGCAGTACTTC
CDR3aa: CASSYDSSGAYEQYF

abundance: -
d_gene: TRBD1
j_gene: TRBJ2-7
v_gene: TRBV5-4
CDR3nt: TGTGCCAGCAGCAAGGGACAGGGGGCTTCCTACGAGCAGTACTTC
CDR3aa: CASSKGQGASYEQYF

abundance: -
d_gene: -
j_gene: TRBJ2-3
v_gene: TRBV19
CDR3nt: TGTGCCAGTAGTCCTCAGGGTCGGGCAGATACGCAGTATTTT
CDR3aa: CASSPQGRADTQYF

abundance: -
d_gene: TRBD1
j_gene: TRBJ2-1
v_gene: TRBV6-5
CDR3nt: TGTGCCAGCAGGGGACAGGGTTTATACAGTGAGCAGTTCTTC
CDR3aa: CASRGQGLYSEQFF

abundance: -
d_gene: TRBD1
j_gene: TRBJ2-2
v_gene: TRBV5-4
CDR3nt: TGTGCCAGCACCCGGACAGGGTGGGCAAACACCGGGGAGCTGTTTTTT
CDR3aa: CASTRTGWANTGELFF

abundance: -
d_gene: -
j_gene: TRBJ2-7
v_gene: TRBV7-2
CDR3nt: TGTGCCAGCAGCTTAGTAGGGACTGGGAAGATCTACGAGCAGTACTTC
CDR3aa: CASSLVGTGKIYEQYF

abundance: -
d_gene: -
j_gene: TRBJ1-5
v_gene: TRBV19
CDR3nt: TGTGCCAGTCGTCAGGGGACATATAGCAATCAGCCCCAGCATTTT
CDR3aa: CASRQGTYSNQPQHF

abundance: -
d_gene: -
j_gene: TRBJ1-3
v_gene: TRBV6-1
CDR3nt: TGTGCCAGCAGTGAAGCTCACGGGGGGAGCTCTGGAAACACCATATATTTT
CDR3aa: CASSEAHGGSSGNTIYF

abundance: -
d_gene: -
j_gene: TRBJ1-6
v_gene: TRBV15
CDR3nt: TGTGCCACCAGCAGCACTAGAGGGATAGGGAATTCACCCCTCCACTTT
CDR3aa: CATSSTRGIGNSPLHF

abundance: -
d_gene: TRBD1
j_gene: TRBJ2-6
v_gene: TRBV15
CDR3nt: TGTGCCACCAGCACTTCGGACAGGGTTCACTCTGGGGCCAACGTCCTGACTTTC
CDR3aa: CATSTSDRVHSGANVLTF

abundance: -
d_gene: -
j_gene: TRBJ2-7
v_gene: TRBV5-1
CDR3nt: TGCGCCAGCAGCTTGGTAGGGGGAAAGGGCTACGAGCAGTACTTC
CDR3aa: CASSLVGGKGYEQYF

abundance: -
d_gene: -
j_gene: TRBJ1-2
v_gene: TRBV18
CDR3nt: TGTGCCAGCTCACCAAAGGGGCGCGGAGGGGCATCTAACTATGGCTACACCTTC
CDR3aa: CASSPKGRGGASNYGYTF

abundance: -
d_gene: -
j_gene: TRBJ2-1
v_gene: TRBV27
CDR3nt: TGTGCCAGCAGTGCCCCCGGGACTCTCTACAATGAGCAGTTCTTC
CDR3aa: CASSAPGTLYNEQFF

abundance: once
d_gene: -
j_gene: TRBJ2-7
v_gene: TRBV4-2
CDR3nt: TGTGCCAGCAGCCAAGATCGGGAAGGGATCTACGAGCAGTACTTC
CDR3aa: CASSQDREGIYEQYF